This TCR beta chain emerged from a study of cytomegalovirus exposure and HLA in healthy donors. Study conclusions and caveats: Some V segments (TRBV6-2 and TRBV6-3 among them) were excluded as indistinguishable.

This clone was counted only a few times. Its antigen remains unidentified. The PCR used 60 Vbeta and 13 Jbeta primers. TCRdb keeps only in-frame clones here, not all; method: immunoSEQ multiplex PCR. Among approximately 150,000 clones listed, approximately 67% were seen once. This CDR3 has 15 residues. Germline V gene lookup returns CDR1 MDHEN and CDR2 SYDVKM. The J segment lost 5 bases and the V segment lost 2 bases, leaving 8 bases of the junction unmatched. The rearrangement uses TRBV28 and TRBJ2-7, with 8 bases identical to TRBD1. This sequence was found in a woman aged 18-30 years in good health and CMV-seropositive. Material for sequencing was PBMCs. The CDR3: CASSLAGQGTDEQYF. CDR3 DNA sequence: TGTGCCAGCAGTTTAGCCGGACAGGGCACGGACGAGCAGTACTTC.